This TCR beta chain was sequenced in a study of beta chain features in type 1 diabetes. Broader study findings: In all four CD4+ subsets, TCRB CDR3 length was significantly, moderately reduced in type 1 diabetes.

Expressed TCRB transcripts were sequenced because the isolated RNA had all been reverse transcribed beforehand. Assay: immunoSEQ multiplex PCR; the TCRdb copy retains only in-frame clones and omits some. The repertoire includes almost 350,000 clones, 9.3% of them detected once, and approximately 1% sits in the top ten. As concerns this clone: Its specificity is not known.

Trimming took off 8 bases at V and 1 base at J, with 11 bases between the two ends. Germline lookup yields CDR1 SGHTA and CDR2 FQGNSA. The length of the CDR3 is 13 residues. Specimen: central memory CD4+ T cells from blood. This rearrangement joins TRBV7-2 to TRBJ1-1, with unresolved D. This TCR derives from a man aged 25 to 40 with type 1 diabetes. This chain's CDR3 is CASPGQANTEAFF. The CDR3 DNA sequence: TGTGCCAGCCCCGGGCAGGCGAACACTGAAGCTTTCTTT.